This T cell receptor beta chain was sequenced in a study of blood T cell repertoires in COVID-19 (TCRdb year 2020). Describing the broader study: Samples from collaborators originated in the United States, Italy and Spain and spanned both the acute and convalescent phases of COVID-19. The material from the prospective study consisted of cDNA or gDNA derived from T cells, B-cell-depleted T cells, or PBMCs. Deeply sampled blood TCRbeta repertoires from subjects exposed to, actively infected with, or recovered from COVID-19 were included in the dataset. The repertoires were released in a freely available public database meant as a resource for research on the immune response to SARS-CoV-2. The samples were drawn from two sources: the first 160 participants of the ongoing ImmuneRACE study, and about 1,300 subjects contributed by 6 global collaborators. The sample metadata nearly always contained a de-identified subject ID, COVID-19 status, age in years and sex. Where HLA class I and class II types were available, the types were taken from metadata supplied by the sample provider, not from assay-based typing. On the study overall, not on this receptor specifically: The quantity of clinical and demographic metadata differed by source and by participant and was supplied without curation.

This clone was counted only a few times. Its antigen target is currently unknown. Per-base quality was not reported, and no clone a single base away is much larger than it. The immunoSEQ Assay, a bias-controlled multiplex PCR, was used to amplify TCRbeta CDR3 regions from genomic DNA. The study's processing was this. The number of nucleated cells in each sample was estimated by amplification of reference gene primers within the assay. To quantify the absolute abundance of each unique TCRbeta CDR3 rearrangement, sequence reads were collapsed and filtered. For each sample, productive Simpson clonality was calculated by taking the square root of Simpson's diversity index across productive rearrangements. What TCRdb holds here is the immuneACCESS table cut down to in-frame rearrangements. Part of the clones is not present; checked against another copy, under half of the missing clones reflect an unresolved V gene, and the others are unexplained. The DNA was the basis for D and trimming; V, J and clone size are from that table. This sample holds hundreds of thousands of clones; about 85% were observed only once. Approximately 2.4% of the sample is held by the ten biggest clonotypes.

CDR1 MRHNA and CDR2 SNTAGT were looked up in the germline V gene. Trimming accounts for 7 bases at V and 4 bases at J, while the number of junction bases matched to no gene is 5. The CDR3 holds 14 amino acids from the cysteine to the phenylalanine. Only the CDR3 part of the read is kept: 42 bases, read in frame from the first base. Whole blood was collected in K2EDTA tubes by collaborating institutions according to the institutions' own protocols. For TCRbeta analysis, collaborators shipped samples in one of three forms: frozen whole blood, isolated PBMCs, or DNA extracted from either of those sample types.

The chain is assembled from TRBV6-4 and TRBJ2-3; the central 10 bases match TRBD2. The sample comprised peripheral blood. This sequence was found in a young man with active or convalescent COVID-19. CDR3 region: CASKLAGDSDTQYF. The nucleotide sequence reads TGTGCCAGCAAGCTAGCGGGGGACTCAGATACGCAGTATTTT.